The 2 T cell receptor beta chains listed next were all sequenced from one sample in a study of blood T cell repertoires in COVID-19. Profiling relied on immunoSEQ multiplex PCR, and the TCRdb table lists in-frame clones only, not all of them. The table records approximately 350,000 clones, around 91% of them present only once. Material for sequencing was peripheral blood. Every receptor here comes from a woman aged 18-35 years who had recovered from COVID-19.

This clone occurred a few times. This chain uses TRBV4-3 with TRBJ1-6, with TRBD1 matching over 9 bases. The CDR3 totals 17 residues. V lost 3 bases to trimming and J lost 7 bases; unmatched junction nucleotides: 10. CDR1 and CDR2 (germline): LGHNA, YSLEER. The CDR3 nucleotides are TGCGCCAGCAGCCAGGGGGACAGGGCAAGGGGGAATTCACCCCTCCACTTT. It encodes CASSQGDRARGNSPLHF.

This chain uses TRBV18 with TRBJ2-3; D gene unclear. Germline CDR1 is KGHSH and CDR2 is LQKENI. V was clipped by 2 bases and J by 11 bases, with 11 bases between them. CDR3 length: 12 amino acids. The CDR3 coding sequence is TGTGCCAGCTCACCATTGGGCCGGATGCAGTATTTT. Translated: CASSPLGRMQYF. The full variable domain, completed using reference TRBV18 and TRBJ2-3, is NAGVMQNPRHLVRRRGQEARLRCSPMKGHSHVYWYRQLPEEGLKFMVYLQKENIIDESGMPKERFSAEFPKEGPSILRIQQVVRGDSAAYFCASSPLGRMQYFGPGTRLTVL.